These T cell receptor beta chains were read from a single sample in a study of siplizumab effects on memory and regulatory T cells. TCRdb's table, derived via immunoSEQ multiplex PCR, lists solely in-frame clones and lacks some. The sample yields about 120,000 clones, just over 90% seen once. Sequencing was performed on non-Treg CD4+ T cells sorted from blood. The receptors come from a human donor in good health. CDR3s include the opening cysteine and the closing phenylalanine or tryptophan. A D gene is named only where the DNA matches it firmly. Clone sizes are given selectively: once, few, many, or a class where the clone is expanded.

>TRBV28|-|-|TRBJ2-3
TGTGCCAGCAGTTTAAGGGGCCATAGCACAGATACGCAGTATTTT
CASSLRGHSTDTQYF
>TRBV7-3|-|-|TRBJ1-5
TGTGCCAGCAGCCAGGGTGGGCCCAATCAGCCCCAGCATTTT
CASSQGGPNQPQHF
>TRBV2|-|few|TRBJ2-5
TGTGCCAGCAGGGGCTACGGGGAGACCCAGTACTTC
CASRGYGETQYF
>TRBV6-5|-|-|TRBJ1-4
TGTGCCAGCAGTCGAAACTATGCAACTAATGAAAAACTGTTTTTT
CASSRNYATNEKLFF
>TRBV5-6|-|-|TRBJ2-7
TGTGCCAGCAGCTCCCACAGATACGAGCAGTACTTC
CASSSHRYEQYF
>TRBV19|-|-|TRBJ2-3
TGTGCCAGTAGTCCAGGGACTTCCAGGCCGCAGTATTTT
CASSPGTSRPQYF
>TRBV5-6|-|-|TRBJ1-3
TGTGCCAGCAGCTTGCCGGGACTCGGAAACACCATATATTTT
CASSLPGLGNTIYF
>TRBV9|-|once|TRBJ2-3
TGTGCCAGCAGCGTAGGGTCTAGCACAGATACGCAGTATTTT
CASSVGSSTDTQYF
>TRBV30|-|-|TRBJ1-2
TGTGCCTGGAGTGAAATCATCCGGGCCCTCTATGGCTACACCTTC
CAWSEIIRALYGYTF
>TRBV6-1|-|-|TRBJ1-5
TGTGCCAGCAGTGAAATGGCGGGAGAAAACCAGCCCCAGCATTTT
CASSEMAGENQPQHF
>TRBV7-2|TRBD2|-|TRBJ2-7
TGTGCCAGCAGCGGTCCGGCGGGGGAGGAGCAGTACTTC
CASSGPAGEEQYF
>TRBV7-6|-|-|TRBJ2-6
TGTGCCAGCAGCGCGGCGGGAAATAAATATGGGGCCAACGTCCTGACTTTC
CASSAAGNKYGANVLTF
>TRBV6-1|-|-|TRBJ2-7
TGTGCCAGCAGCATCTCCCGGGTTCTCCCCTACGAGCAGTACTTC
CASSISRVLPYEQYF
>TRBV7-3|-|few|TRBJ1-1
TGTGCCAGCAGCTTAATAGGGGGGAACATGAACACTGAAGCTTTCTTT
CASSLIGGNMNTEAFF
>TRBV4-1|TRBD1|-|TRBJ1-5
TGCGCCAGCAGCCTTCAGGGGGGGGATCAGCCCCAGCATTTT
CASSLQGGDQPQHF
>TRBV7-7|TRBD2|-|TRBJ2-1
TGTGCCAGCAGCTTAGAACTAGCGGGGGGGAACAATGAGCAGTTCTTC
CASSLELAGGNNEQFF
>TRBV20-1|-|-|TRBJ2-3
TGCAGTGCCGGGGTTACAGATACGCAGTATTTT
CSAGVTDTQYF
>TRBV28|-|-|TRBJ2-3
TGTGCCATCGAGTCCTTTAGCGGAAGACGAGACACAGATACGCAGTATTTT
CAIESFSGRRDTDTQYF
>TRBV2|TRBD1|-|TRBJ1-5
TGTGCCAGCAGGGGCCGGGACAGGGGAAATCAGCCCCAGCATTTT
CASRGRDRGNQPQHF
>TRBV4-2|-|-|TRBJ1-5
TGTGCCAGCAGCCCCCACAGGGAGGGGGGCAATCAGCCCCAGCATTTT
CASSPHREGGNQPQHF
>TRBV5-1|-|-|TRBJ2-2
TGCGCCAGCAGCTCCCCCGGGACGGAGAACACCGGGGAGCTGTTTTTT
CASSSPGTENTGELFF
>TRBV30|-|-|TRBJ2-6
TGTGCCTGGAATCGGGTGACTGGGGCCAACGTCCTGACTTTC
CAWNRVTGANVLTF
>TRBV25-1|-|few|TRBJ1-1
TGTGCCAGTGAGGGAGCCATGAACACTGAAGCTTTCTTT
CASEGAMNTEAFF
>TRBV11-3|-|-|TRBJ1-1
TGTGCCAGCAGCCTTCAGGATAACACTGAAGCTTTCTTT
CASSLQDNTEAFF
>TRBV29-1|-|-|TRBJ2-2
TGCAGCGTTGCGGGAACCGGGGAGCTGTTTTTT
CSVAGTGELFF
>TRBV7-9|TRBD1|-|TRBJ1-1
TGTGCCAGCAGCGTGGGACAGGGGTTGCAAGCTTTCTTT
CASSVGQGLQAFF
>TRBV6-5|-|-|TRBJ2-3
TGTGCCAGCAGTTACTCGAGTCATTTGGGAGATACGCAGTATTTT
CASSYSSHLGDTQYF
>TRBV10-3|-|-|TRBJ1-1
TGTGCCATCAGTGAGTCTGGGGTAGGTAGTGAAGCTTTCTTT
CAISESGVGSEAFF
>TRBV18|-|-|TRBJ1-1
TGTGCCAGCTCACCCCAAGGACCGGTAAACACTGAAGCTTTCTTT
CASSPQGPVNTEAFF
>TRBV29-1|-|-|TRBJ2-7
TGCAGCGTTGAGGGGGAGGAGCAGTACTTC
CSVEGEEQYF
>TRBV18|TRBD1|-|TRBJ1-5
TGTGCCAGCTCACAACAGGGGGCAGGGCAGCCCCAGCATTTT
CASSQQGAGQPQHF
>TRBV7-9|-|-|TRBJ1-4
TGTGCCAGCAGCTCCCGGGGAGGGGAGGATGAAAAACTGTTTTTT
CASSSRGGEDEKLFF
>TRBV28|TRBD1|-|TRBJ1-2
TGTGCCAGCAGTCCAGGGGGCGACTATGGCTACACCTTC
CASSPGGDYGYTF
>TRBV6-6|-|-|TRBJ2-1
TGTGCCAGCACCCCCACTCCATCCCCCCCCAATGAGCAGTTCTTC
CASTPTPSPPNEQFF
>TRBV4-1|-|-|TRBJ2-7
TGCGCCAGCAGCGACAGGTCGAGAGCCACCTACGAGCAGTACTTC
CASSDRSRATYEQYF
>TRBV6-1|-|-|TRBJ1-2
TGTGCCAGCAGTGAACCGGGCCCCTCTTATGGCTACACCTTC
CASSEPGPSYGYTF
>TRBV19|TRBD1|-|TRBJ1-3
TGTGCCAGTAGCGCCAACCCCGGCAGGGGGGACTCTGGAAACACCATATATTTT
CASSANPGRGDSGNTIYF
>TRBV4-2|-|-|TRBJ1-6
TGTGCCAGCAGCCAAGTCCCTACGGGGTTGTCACCCCTCCACTTT
CASSQVPTGLSPLHF
>TRBV29-1|-|-|TRBJ1-5
TGCAGCCTTATACCGGGCTGGGTTCAGCCCCAGCATTTT
CSLIPGWVQPQHF
>TRBV6-1|-|once|TRBJ2-3
TGTGCCAGCCGACAGAGCACAGATACGCAGTATTTT
CASRQSTDTQYF
>TRBV28|-|-|TRBJ2-3
TGTGCCAGCAGGAGACGAGGGATCTCTAGCACAGATACGCAGTATTTT
CASRRRGISSTDTQYF
>TRBV27|-|-|TRBJ2-3
TGTGCCAGCAGATTATTTCGGGACAAACCCACAGATACGCAGTATTTT
CASRLFRDKPTDTQYF
>TRBV28|-|once|TRBJ2-7
TGTGCCAGCAGTTTAAGGGAGCAGTACTTC
CASSLREQYF
>TRBV2|TRBD1|-|TRBJ2-2
TGTGCCAGCAGTGCTTACAGGGGTGGCACCGGGGAGCTGTTTTTT
CASSAYRGGTGELFF
>TRBV4-2|-|-|TRBJ2-5
TGTGCCAGCAGCCCAAGGGCCAGCCAACTAGTTAGGGGGACCCAGTACTTC
CASSPRASQLVRGTQYF
>TRBV28|-|-|TRBJ1-6
TGTGCCAGCAGTCCCCAGGGTTTAGGCCTCCACTTT
CASSPQGLGLHF
>TRBV2|-|-|TRBJ2-1
TGTGCCAGCACCCGCTTCGCAGGGGACAATGAGCAGTTCTTC
CASTRFAGDNEQFF
>TRBV10-3|-|-|TRBJ1-5
TGTGCCATCAGTGTCGGGGATAGCAATCAGCCCCAGCATTTT
CAISVGDSNQPQHF
>TRBV14|-|-|TRBJ2-2
TGTGCCAGCAGCTCTTGGGGCACCGGGGAGCTGTTTTTT
CASSSWGTGELFF
>TRBV5-1|-|-|TRBJ1-3
TGCGCCAGCAGCTTAGGGACGCAGGGTGACACCATATATTTT
CASSLGTQGDTIYF
>TRBV21-1|-|-|TRBJ2-7
TGTGCCAGCAGGGGCCGGAACAGGGAGGAGAGCTACGAGCAGTACTTC
CASRGRNREESYEQYF
>TRBV5-6|-|-|TRBJ1-6
TGTGCCAGCAGCTTGGGGGGCCCTCATAATTCACCCCTCCACTTT
CASSLGGPHNSPLHF
>TRBV25-1|-|-|TRBJ2-2
TGTGCCAGCAGTGAAGGGGGGTACCCCGGGGAGCTGTTTTTT
CASSEGGYPGELFF
>TRBV7-9|TRBD2|-|TRBJ2-3
TGTGCCAGCAGCTTCGCCCTAGCGGGGGGCTTTGGAACGCAGTATTTT
CASSFALAGGFGTQYF